Presented here are 5 T cell receptor beta chains from one specimen sequenced in a study of T cell responses to AZD1222 COVID-19 vaccine. Method: immunoSEQ multiplex PCR; TCRdb's copy keeps in-frame clones and lacks some. Here the sample spans roughly 100,000 clones, 70% to 90% being singletons. The source was peripheral blood, collected 28 days after the second AZD1222 dose. The origin of the receptors is an adult who received the AZD1222 COVID-19 vaccine.

This chain connects TRBV3-1 (or the pseudogene TRBV3-2) to TRBJ2-2; possible D gene TRBD1, 6 bases. With 5 bases removed from V and 5 bases from J, the gap between germline ends came to 9 bases. This CDR3 has 13 amino acids. Germline lookup yields CDR1 LGHDT and CDR2 YNNKEL (reference sequence). The CDR3 nucleotides are TGTGCCAGCAGCTTACAGGGTACCGGGGAGCTGTTTTTT. It is translated as CASSLQGTGELFF.

This chain uses TRBV28 with TRBJ1-3; D may be TRBD1 (5 bases). The CDR3 has 14 amino acids. Germline assignment: CDR1 MDHEN and CDR2 SYDVKM. The V and J ends lost 3 bases and 1 base respectively, with 7 bases between them. The DNA of the CDR3 is TGTGCCAGCAGTTTTGCAGGGTCTGGAAACACCATATATTTT. Protein product: CASSFAGSGNTIYF.

The chain links TRBV1 to TRBJ2-1; the DNA was not compared with TRBD2, the D call given in the table. TRBV1 is labeled a pseudogene. CDR3 size: 14 residues. CDR3 coding DNA: TGCACCAGCAGCCTCGGGACTAGCGGGGGGGAGCAGTTCTTC. Its translation: CTSSLGTSGGEQFF.

V usage is TRBV5-5 and J usage is TRBJ1-1; 8 bases match TRBD1. Germline V gives CDR1 SGHKS, CDR2 YYEKEE (reference sequence). V was pared by 4 bases and J by 7 bases, with 9 bases of the junction left unmatched. The CDR3 sequence is 14 residues long. CDR3 sequence reads: CASSRLTGGSEAFF. The CDR3 DNA reads TGTGCCAGCAGCCGTTTAACAGGGGGGAGTGAAGCTTTCTTT. The full variable domain, with the rest looked up from reference TRBV5-5 and TRBJ1-1, is DAGVTQSPTHLIKTRGQQVTLRCSPISGHKSVSWYQQVLGQGPQFIFQYYEKEERGRGNFPDRFSARQFPNYSSELNVNALLLGDSALYLCASSRLTGGSEAFFGQGTRLTVV.

The rearrangement uses TRBV5-6 and TRBJ2-1; D gene uncertain. The CDR3 runs to 14 residues. Germline V gene lookup returns CDR1 SGHDT and CDR2 YYEEEE. The V gene lost 2 bases and the J gene lost 5 bases, with 11 bases spanning the gap. In nucleotides, the CDR3 is TGTGCCAGCAGCTTCTACGACTGGGACAATGAGCAGTTCTTC. It yields the protein CASSFYDWDNEQFF.